The count of the clone carrying this T cell receptor beta chain is one. Its antigen is currently unknown. This specimen belongs to a study of shared clonotypes between healthy human individuals. The overall study: Used for every donor were three CD4 naive, three CD4 memory, two CD8 naive and one CD8 memory plate.

Study-wide results and limits: Depth of sequencing was expected to influence donor clonotype sharing. Generation of non-shared clonotypes was less probable than generation of clonotypes shared by all four donors.

V trimming: 1 base; J trimming: 4 bases; junction bases outside the gene matches: 7. CDR1 LGHNA and CDR2 YSLEER come from the germline V gene. The CDR3 is 16 amino acids. Several immunoSEQ 96-well plates shared each subset's DNA, each plate a replicate. The table came from immunoSEQ multiplex PCR; TCRdb's copy has only in-frame clones and leaves some out. The sample has some 2.3 million clones; over 85% are singletons. Sequenced material: naive CD4+ T cells from PBMCs. Indicated subset: CD45RA+ positively selected. The V gene is TRBV4-3, the J gene TRBJ2-7; the match to TRBD1 covers 10 bases. The receptor's source is a man aged 18 to 29 in good health. Some clones in this sample may be carry-over from other donors' samples. The CDR3 DNA follows: TGCGCCAGCAGCCAAGTTCGGGGGACAGGGGTATACGAGCAGTACTTC. It is translated as CASSQVRGTGVYEQYF.